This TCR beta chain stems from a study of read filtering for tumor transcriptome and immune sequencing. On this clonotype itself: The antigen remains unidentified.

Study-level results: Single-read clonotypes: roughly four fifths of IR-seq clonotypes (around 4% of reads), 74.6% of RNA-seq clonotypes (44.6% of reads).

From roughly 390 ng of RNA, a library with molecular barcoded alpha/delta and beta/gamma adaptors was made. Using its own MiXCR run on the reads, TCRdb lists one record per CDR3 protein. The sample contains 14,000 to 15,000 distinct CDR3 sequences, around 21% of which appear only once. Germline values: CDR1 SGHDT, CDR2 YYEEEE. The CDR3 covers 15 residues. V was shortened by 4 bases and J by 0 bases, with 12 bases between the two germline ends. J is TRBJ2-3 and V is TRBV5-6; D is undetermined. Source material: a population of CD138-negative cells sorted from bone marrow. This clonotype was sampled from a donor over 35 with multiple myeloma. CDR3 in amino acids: CASSRRLISTDTQYF. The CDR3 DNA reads TGTGCCAGCAGCCGAAGATTAATTAGCACAGATACGCAGTATTTT. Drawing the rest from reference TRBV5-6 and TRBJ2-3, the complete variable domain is DAGVTQSPTHLIKTRGQQVTLRCSPKSGHDTVSWYQQALGQGPQFIFQYYEEEERQRGNFPDRFSGHQFPNYSSELNVNALLLGDSALYLCASSRRLISTDTQYFGPGTRLTVL.